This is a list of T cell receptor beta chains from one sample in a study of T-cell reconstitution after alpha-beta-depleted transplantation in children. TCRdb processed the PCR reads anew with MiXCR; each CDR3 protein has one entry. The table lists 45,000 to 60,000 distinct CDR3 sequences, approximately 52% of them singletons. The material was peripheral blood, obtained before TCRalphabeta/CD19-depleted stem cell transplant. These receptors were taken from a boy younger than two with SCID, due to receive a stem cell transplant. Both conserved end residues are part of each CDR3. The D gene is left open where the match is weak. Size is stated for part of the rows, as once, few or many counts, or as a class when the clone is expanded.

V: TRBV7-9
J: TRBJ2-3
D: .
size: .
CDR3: CASSRSSGRIDTQYF
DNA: TGTGCCAGCAGTCGAAGTAGCGGTAGGATAGATACGCAGTATTTT

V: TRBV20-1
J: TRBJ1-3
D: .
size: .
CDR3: CSARDLGRSGNTIYF
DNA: TGCAGTGCTAGAGATCTGGGGAGATCTGGAAACACCATATATTTT

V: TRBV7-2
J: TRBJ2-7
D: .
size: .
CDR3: CASSPGDSFYEQYF
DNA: TGTGCCAGCAGCCCGGGGGACAGCTTCTACGAGCAGTACTTC

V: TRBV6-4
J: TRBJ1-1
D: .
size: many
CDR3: CASSDNWNTEAFF
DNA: TGTGCCAGCAGTGACAATTGGAACACTGAAGCTTTCTTT

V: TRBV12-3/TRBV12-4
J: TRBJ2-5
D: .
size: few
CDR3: CASSFQETQYF
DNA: TGTGCCAGCAGTTTTCAAGAGACCCAGTACTTC

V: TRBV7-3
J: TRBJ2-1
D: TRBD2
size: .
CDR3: CASSLTPLAGEYEQFF
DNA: TGTGCCAGCAGCTTAACCCCCCTAGCGGGGGAGTATGAGCAGTTCTTC

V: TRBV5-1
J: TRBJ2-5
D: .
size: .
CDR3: CASSPLGRDVAETQYF
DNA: TGCGCCAGCAGCCCGCTTGGCAGGGACGTTGCAGAGACCCAGTACTTC

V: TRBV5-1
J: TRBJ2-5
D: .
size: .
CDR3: CASSPGPHGETQYF
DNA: TGCGCCAGCAGCCCGGGCCCCCATGGCGAGACCCAGTACTTC

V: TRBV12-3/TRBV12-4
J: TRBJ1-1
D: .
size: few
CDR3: CASRPGIGNTEAFF
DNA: TGTGCCAGCAGACCAGGCATAGGGAACACTGAAGCTTTCTTT

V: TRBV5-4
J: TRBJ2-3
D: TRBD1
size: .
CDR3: CASSLYSGGLSTDTQYF
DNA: TGTGCCAGCAGCTTGTATTCAGGGGGCCTTAGCACAGATACGCAGTATTTT

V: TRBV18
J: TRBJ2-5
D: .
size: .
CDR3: CASSPPNSQETQYF
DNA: TGTGCCAGCTCACCACCGAATAGCCAAGAGACCCAGTACTTC

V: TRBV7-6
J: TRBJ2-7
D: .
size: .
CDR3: CASSLDANVHSYEQYF
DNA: TGTGCCAGCAGCTTAGACGCCAACGTACACTCCTACGAGCAGTACTTC

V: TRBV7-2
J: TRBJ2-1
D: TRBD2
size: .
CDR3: CASSPPGRGGPGQFF
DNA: TGTGCCAGCAGCCCCCCCGGGCGGGGGGGCCCGGGGCAGTTCTTC

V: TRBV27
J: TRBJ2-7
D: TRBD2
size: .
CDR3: CAWPNVLAGAYEQYF
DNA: TGTGCCTGGCCGAATGTTCTAGCGGGGGCCTACGAGCAGTACTTC

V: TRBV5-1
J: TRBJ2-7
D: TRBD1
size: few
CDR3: CASSLGTGGSYEQYF
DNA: TGCGCCAGCAGCTTGGGGACAGGGGGCTCCTACGAGCAGTACTTC

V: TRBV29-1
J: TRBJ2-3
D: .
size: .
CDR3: CSSVGFSSDTQYF
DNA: TGCAGCTCTGTGGGGTTTTCCTCCGATACGCAGTATTTT

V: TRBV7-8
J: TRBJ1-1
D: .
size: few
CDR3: CASSRVGTEAFF
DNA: TGTGCCAGCAGCAGGGTGGGCACTGAAGCTTTCTTT